This T cell receptor beta chain was sequenced in a study of multiple sclerosis patients with progressive multifocal leukoencephalopathy. The study's findings and limits: At PML onset, no shared TRBV or TRBJ gene usage was seen.

Comments on this clone: Its antigen is unknown.

Sequencing used immunoSEQ multiplex PCR; TCRdb keeps in-frame clones, though not all of them. Among around 27,000 clones listed, nearly 90% were seen once. Germline V lookup: CDR1 SGDLS, CDR2 YYNGEE. V lost 2 bases to trimming and J lost 0 bases; unmatched junction nucleotides: 1. The CDR3 is 14 amino acids. Time point specified: approximately 11 months of natalizumab therapy. The clonotype was recovered from a human donor with multiple sclerosis. The genes are TRBV9 and TRBJ1-1; 7 nucleotides line up with TRBD1. The source was PBMCs, collected from a patient treated with natalizumab. The CDR3 DNA reads as TGTGCCAGCAGCGTCGGACAGGTGAACACTGAAGCTTTCTTT. Its translation: CASSVGQVNTEAFF.